This T cell receptor beta chain was captured by sequencing in a study of T cell repertoires in cytomegalovirus infection. For the study at large: From public TCR beta signatures came an indication of both CMV infection and matching HLA type.

The CDR3 runs to 18 residues. Looked up from germline, CDR1 is MDHEN and CDR2 is SYDVKM. The V and J ends lost 2 bases and 3 bases respectively, with 20 bases between them. About this clonotype itself: Its antigen is as yet unknown.

TCRdb redid the calling of the reads with MiXCR, one entry per CDR3 protein. Of around 210,000 distinct CDR3 sequences listed, roughly 6.5% are singletons. Notes on the study in general: It was HLA-C-restricted CMV-specific TCR beta clonotypes that dominated the response ex vivo.

This chain links TRBV28 with TRBJ1-5; possible D gene TRBD1, 5 bases. The sequenced sample was PBMCs. This sequence originates from a human donor in good health (CMV status not recorded). Some clones in this sample may be carry-over from other donors' samples. DNA of the CDR3: TGTGCCAGCAGTTTAGGGGCGCGGGGGTGGGGAATCAATCAGCCCCAGCATTTT. Its protein product is CASSLGARGWGINQPQHF.